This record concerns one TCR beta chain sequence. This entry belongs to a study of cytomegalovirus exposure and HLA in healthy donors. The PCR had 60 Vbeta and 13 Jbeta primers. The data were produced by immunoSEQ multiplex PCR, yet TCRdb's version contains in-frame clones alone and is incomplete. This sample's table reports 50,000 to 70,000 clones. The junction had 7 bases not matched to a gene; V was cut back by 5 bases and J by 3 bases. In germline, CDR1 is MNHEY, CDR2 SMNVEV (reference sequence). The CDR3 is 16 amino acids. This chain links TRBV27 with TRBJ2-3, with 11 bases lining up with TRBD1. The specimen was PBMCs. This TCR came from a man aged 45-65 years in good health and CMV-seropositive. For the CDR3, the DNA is TGTGCCAGCAGTAAGGGACAGGGGGTAAGGACAGATACGCAGTATTTT. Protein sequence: CASSKGQGVRTDTQYF.